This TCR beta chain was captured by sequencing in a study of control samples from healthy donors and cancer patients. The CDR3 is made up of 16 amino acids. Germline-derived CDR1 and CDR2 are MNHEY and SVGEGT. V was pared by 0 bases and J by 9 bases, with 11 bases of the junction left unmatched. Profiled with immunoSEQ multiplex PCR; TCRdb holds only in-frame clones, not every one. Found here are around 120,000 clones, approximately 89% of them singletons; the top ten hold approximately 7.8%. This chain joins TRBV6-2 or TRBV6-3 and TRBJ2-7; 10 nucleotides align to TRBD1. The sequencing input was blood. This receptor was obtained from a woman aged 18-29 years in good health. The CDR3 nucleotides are TGTGCCAGCAGTTACTCAGGGACAGGGGACCCAATGGTGCAGTACTTC. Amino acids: CASSYSGTGDPMVQYF.